The 4 T cell receptor beta chains in this list originate from one sample, sequenced in a study of cytomegalovirus exposure and HLA in healthy donors. Researchers ran the PCR with 60 Vbeta and 13 Jbeta primers. The table came from immunoSEQ multiplex PCR; TCRdb's copy has only in-frame clones and leaves some out. Of some 150,000 clones listed, more than 75% are singletons. Material: PBMCs. Receptor source: a man aged 18-30 years in good health and CMV-seropositive.

This sequence joins TRBV27 and TRBJ1-1; TRBD1 matches 8 bases. The CDR3 is made up of 15 amino acids. V was pared by 6 bases and J by 3 bases, with 9 bases of the junction left unmatched. Per germline, CDR1 MNHEY and CDR2 SMNVEV (reference sequence). The CDR3 DNA follows: TGTGCCAGCAGCCTAGGGGGACAGGCCTACACTGAAGCTTTCTTT. It is translated as CASSLGGQAYTEAFF.

V gene TRBV6-5 combines with J gene TRBJ1-1; D is ambiguous. V shed 2 bases and J shed 4 bases, with 11 bases lying between them. The CDR3 covers 14 residues. In germline, CDR1 is MNHEY, CDR2 SVGAGI. CDR3 DNA: TGTGCCAGCAGTTACGATTCGCGAGGCACTGAAGCTTTCTTT. Translation: CASSYDSRGTEAFF.

The chain carries TRBV5-4 and TRBJ2-7; 10 bases match TRBD2. The CDR3 is made up of 15 amino acids. The V gene end was trimmed by 4 bases and the J gene end by 4 bases; junction bases not matched to a gene: 8. CDR1 and CDR2 from the germline V gene are SGHNT and YYREEE (reference sequence). The CDR3 DNA reads TGTGCCAGCAGCGCGGGACTAGCGACAGTATACGAGCAGTACTTC. Its translation: CASSAGLATVYEQYF.

This clone has just one count. This chain links TRBV30 with TRBJ1-6, with 7 bases that match TRBD1. V shed 2 bases and J 4 bases; nucleotides not matched to a gene: 11. Germline values: CDR1 GTSNPN, CDR2 SVGIG (reference sequence). This CDR3 spans 17 amino acids. CDR3 loop: CAWSPLGTDLYNSPLHF. For the CDR3, the DNA is TGTGCCTGGAGTCCCCTGGGGACAGACCTTTATAATTCACCCCTCCACTTT. Filled out from reference TRBV30 and TRBJ1-6, the complete variable domain reads SQTIHQWPATLVQPVGSPLSLECTVEGTSNPNLYWYRQAAGRGLQLLFYSVGIGQISSEVPQNLSASRPQDRQFILSSKKLLLSDSGFYLCAWSPLGTDLYNSPLHFGNGTRLTVT.